This is a list of T cell receptor beta chains from one sample in a study of metastatic and nonmetastatic thyroid tumors. TCRdb reprocessed the PCR reads via MiXCR. The table lists about 5,800 clones, approximately 18% of them singletons. The specimen sequenced was adjacent normal tissue. All receptors derive from a female donor with papillary thyroid cancer or a benign thyroid nodule (not recorded which). Some clones in this sample may be carry-over from other donors' samples. Both conserved end residues are part of each CDR3. D genes are given only for firm matches. A clone size is listed for some rows: how often the clone was seen (once, few, many), or a class if it is expanded.

d_call	v_call	j_call	clone_size	cdr3_nt	cdr3_aa
-	TRBV6-5	TRBJ1-2	-	TGTGCCAGCAGCTATGGCAGCTATGGCTACACCTTC	CASSYGSYGYTF
-	TRBV5-1	TRBJ2-7	medium-sized	TGCGCCAGCAGCTTGGTGGGCTACGAGCAGTACTTC	CASSLVGYEQYF
-	TRBV29-1	TRBJ1-2	medium-sized	TGCAGCGTTGACCCTCGGCGAAACGACTATGGCTACACCTTC	CSVDPRRNDYGYTF
TRBD1	TRBV12-3/TRBV12-4	TRBJ1-5	medium-sized	TGTGCCAGCAGTTTGGAGGGGGCGGGTCAGCCCCAGCATTTT	CASSLEGAGQPQHF
TRBD2	TRBV7-9	TRBJ2-7	medium-sized	TGTGCCAGCAGCCACTCAGGGACTAGCGGAACCTACGAGCAGTACTTC	CASSHSGTSGTYEQYF
TRBD2	TRBV12-3/TRBV12-4	TRBJ2-5	many	TGTGCCAGCAGTCCGCCGAGCGGGGGGGCCGAAGAGACCCAGTACTTC	CASSPPSGGAEETQYF
TRBD1	TRBV24-1	TRBJ2-2	many	TGTGCCACCAGTGATGCACAGGGGGCGCGGGAGCTGTTTTTT	CATSDAQGARELFF
-	TRBV9	TRBJ1-4	once	TGCGCCAGCAGCGTAGGGGGAGTTAGTGAAAAACTGTTTTTT	CASSVGGVSEKLFF
-	TRBV5-1	TRBJ2-7	medium-sized	TGCGCCAGCAGCCTACTGGGGGAGCAGTACTTC	CASSLLGEQYF
-	TRBV29-1	TRBJ2-2	few	TGCAGCGTTGACAGCGCGAACACCGGGGAGCTGTTTTTT	CSVDSANTGELFF
-	TRBV6-1	TRBJ1-6	large	TGTGCCAGCAGACTACAGGGTCCCAATTCACCCCTCCACTTT	CASRLQGPNSPLHF
-	TRBV5-1	TRBJ2-3	medium-sized	TGCGCCAGCAGCTTATGGGACAAGGGAGTCGGGGATACGCAGTATTTT	CASSLWDKGVGDTQYF
-	TRBV7-9	TRBJ2-1	few	TGTGCCAGCAGCTTCTTTTGGGGGCCTGAGCAGTTCTTC	CASSFFWGPEQFF